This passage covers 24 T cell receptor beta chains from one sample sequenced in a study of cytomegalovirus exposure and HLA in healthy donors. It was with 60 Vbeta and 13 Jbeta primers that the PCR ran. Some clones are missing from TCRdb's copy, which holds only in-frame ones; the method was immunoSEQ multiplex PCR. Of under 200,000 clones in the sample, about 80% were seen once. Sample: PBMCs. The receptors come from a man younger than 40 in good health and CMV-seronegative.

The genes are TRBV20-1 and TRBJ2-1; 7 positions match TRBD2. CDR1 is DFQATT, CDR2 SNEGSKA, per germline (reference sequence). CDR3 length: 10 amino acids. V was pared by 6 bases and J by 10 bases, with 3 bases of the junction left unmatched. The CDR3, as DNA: TGCAGTGCCAAACTAGCGGAGCAGTTCTTC. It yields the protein CSAKLAEQFF.

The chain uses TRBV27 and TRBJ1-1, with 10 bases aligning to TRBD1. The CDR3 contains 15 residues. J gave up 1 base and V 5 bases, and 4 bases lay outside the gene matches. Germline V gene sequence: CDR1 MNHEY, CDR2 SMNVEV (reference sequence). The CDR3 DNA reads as TGTGCCAGCAGTGCCCGACAGGGGGCGAACACTGAAGCTTTCTTT. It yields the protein CASSARQGANTEAFF.

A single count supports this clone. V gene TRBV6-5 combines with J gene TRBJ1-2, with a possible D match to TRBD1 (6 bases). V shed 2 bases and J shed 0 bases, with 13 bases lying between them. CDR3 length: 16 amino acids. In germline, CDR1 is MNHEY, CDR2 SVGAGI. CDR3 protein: CASSYEQGKTNYGYTF. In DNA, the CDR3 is TGTGCCAGCAGTTACGAGCAGGGGAAGACTAACTATGGCTACACCTTC.

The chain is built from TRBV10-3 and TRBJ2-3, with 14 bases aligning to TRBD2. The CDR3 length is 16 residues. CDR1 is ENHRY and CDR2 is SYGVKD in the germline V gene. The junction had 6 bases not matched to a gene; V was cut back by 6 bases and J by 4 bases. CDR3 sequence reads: CAIRGLAGEVADTQYF. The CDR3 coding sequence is TGTGCCATCAGGGGACTAGCGGGAGAGGTCGCAGATACGCAGTATTTT.

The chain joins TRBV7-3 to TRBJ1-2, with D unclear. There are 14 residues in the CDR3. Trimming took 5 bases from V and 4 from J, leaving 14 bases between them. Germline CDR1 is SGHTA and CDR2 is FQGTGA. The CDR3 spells CASSPAGDSYGYTF. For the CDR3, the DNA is TGTGCCAGCAGCCCGGCGGGTGATAGCTATGGCTACACCTTC. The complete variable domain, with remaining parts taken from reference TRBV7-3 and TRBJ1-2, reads GAGVSQTPSNKVTEKGKYVELRCDPISGHTALYWYRQSLGQGPEFLIYFQGTGAADDSGLPNDRFFAVRPEGSVSTLKIQRTERGDSAVYLCASSPAGDSYGYTFGSGTRLTVV.

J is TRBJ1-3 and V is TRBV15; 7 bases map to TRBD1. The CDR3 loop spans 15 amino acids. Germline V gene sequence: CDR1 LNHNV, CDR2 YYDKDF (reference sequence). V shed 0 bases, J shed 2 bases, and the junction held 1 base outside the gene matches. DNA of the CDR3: TGTGCCACCAGCAGAGACACAGGGGCTGGAAACACCATATATTTT. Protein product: CATSRDTGAGNTIYF.

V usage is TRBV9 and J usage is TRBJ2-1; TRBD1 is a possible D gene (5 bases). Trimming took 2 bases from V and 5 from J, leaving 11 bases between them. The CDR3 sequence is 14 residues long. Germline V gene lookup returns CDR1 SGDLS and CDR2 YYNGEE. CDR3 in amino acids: CASSVGSRDNEQFF. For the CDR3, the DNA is TGTGCCAGCAGCGTTGGGTCCAGGGACAATGAGCAGTTCTTC.

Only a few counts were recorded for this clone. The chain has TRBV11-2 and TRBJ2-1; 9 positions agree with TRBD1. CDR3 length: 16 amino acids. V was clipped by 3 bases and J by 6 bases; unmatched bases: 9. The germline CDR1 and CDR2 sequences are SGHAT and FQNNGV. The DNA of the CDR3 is TGTGCCAGCAGCTTCACTCCGGGACAGGGCGGCAATGAGCAGTTCTTC. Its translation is CASSFTPGQGGNEQFF. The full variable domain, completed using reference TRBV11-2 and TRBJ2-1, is EAGVAQSPRYKIIEKRQSVAFWCNPISGHATLYWYQQILGQGPKLLIQFQNNGVVDDSQLPKDRFSAERLKGVDSTLKIQPAKLEDSAVYLCASSFTPGQGGNEQFFGPGTRLTVL.

CDR3 protein: CATRNGQADANTGELFF. The CDR3 DNA follows: TGCGCCACCCGGAATGGACAGGCTGACGCGAACACCGGGGAGCTGTTTTTT. This rearrangement joins TRBV5-1 to TRBJ2-2; 7 nucleotides match TRBD1. CDR1 is SGHRS, CDR2 YFSETQ, per germline. J lost 0 bases, V lost 9 bases, and 14 bases had no gene match. CDR3 length: 17 amino acids.

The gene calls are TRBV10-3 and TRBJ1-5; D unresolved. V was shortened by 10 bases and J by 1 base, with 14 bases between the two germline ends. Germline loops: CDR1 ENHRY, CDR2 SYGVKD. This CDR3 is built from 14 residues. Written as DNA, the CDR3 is TGTGCCACCAGAACGGCAGGCAGCAATCAGCCCCAGCATTTT. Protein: CATRTAGSNQPQHF.

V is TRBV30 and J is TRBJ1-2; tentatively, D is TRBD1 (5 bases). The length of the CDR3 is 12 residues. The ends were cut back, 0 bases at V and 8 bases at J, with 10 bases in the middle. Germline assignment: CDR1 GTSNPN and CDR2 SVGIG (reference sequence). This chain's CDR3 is CAWSVGGGGYTF. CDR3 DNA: TGTGCCTGGAGTGTGGGGGGGGGAGGCTACACCTTC. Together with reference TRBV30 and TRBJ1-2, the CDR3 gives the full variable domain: SQTIHQWPATLVQPVGSPLSLECTVEGTSNPNLYWYRQAAGRGLQLLFYSVGIGQISSEVPQNLSASRPQDRQFILSSKKLLLSDSGFYLCAWSVGGGGYTFGSGTRLTVV.

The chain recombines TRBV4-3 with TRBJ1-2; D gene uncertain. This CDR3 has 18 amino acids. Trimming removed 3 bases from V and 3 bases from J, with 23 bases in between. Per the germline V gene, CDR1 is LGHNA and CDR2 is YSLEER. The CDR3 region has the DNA TGCGCCAGCAGCCATAGGCAGCAAGGAGTCAGAAGCCACTATGGCTACACCTTC. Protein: CASSHRQQGVRSHYGYTF.

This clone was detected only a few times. DNA for the CDR3: TGTGCCAGCAGCTTGGCCTTCGGACAGGCCTCGGCTAACTATGGCTACACCTTC. Protein product: CASSLAFGQASANYGYTF. This chain connects TRBV5-4 to TRBJ1-2; TRBD1 aligns across 7 bases. The CDR3 totals 18 residues. Unmatched junction bases numbered 11, after V lost 0 bases and J lost 0 bases. From germline, CDR1 is SGHNT and CDR2 YYREEE (reference sequence).

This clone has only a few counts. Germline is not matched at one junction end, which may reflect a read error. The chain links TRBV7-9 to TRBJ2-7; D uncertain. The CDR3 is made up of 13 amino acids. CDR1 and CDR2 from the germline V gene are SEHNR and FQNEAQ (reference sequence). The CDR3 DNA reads TGTTCCAGCAAAGGCGGCGTGCCGTACGAGCAGTACTTC. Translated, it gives CSSKGGVPYEQYF.

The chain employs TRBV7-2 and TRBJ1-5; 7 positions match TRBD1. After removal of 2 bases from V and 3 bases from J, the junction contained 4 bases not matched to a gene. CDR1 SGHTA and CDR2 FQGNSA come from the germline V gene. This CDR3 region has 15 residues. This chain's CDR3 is CASSLTGQINQPQHF. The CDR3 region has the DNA TGTGCCAGCAGCTTAACGGGACAGATCAATCAGCCCCAGCATTTT. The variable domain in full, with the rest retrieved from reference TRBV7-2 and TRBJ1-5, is GAGVSQSPSNKVTEKGKDVELRCDPISGHTALYWYRQSLGQGLEFLIYFQGNSAPDKSGLPSDRFSAERTGGSVSTLTIQRTQQEDSAVYLCASSLTGQINQPQHFGDGTRLSIL.

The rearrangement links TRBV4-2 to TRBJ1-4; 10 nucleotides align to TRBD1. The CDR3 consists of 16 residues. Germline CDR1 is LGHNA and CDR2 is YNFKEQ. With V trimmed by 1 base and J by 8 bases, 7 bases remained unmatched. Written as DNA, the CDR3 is TGTGCCAGCAGCCAAGTTCTTGGACAGGGGGGGGAAAAACTGTTTTTT. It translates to CASSQVLGQGGEKLFF.

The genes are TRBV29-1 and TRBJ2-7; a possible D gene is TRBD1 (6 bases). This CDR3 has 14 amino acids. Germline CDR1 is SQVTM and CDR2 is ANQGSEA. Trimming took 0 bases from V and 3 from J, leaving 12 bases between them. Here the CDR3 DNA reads TGCAGCGTTGAAGATCGGCAGGGGAACTACGAGCAGTACTTC. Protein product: CSVEDRQGNYEQYF.

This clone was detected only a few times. The CDR3 DNA is TGTGCCAGCAGCCCCGGCAGGGGCCCCTACGAGCAGTACTTC. This gives the protein CASSPGRGPYEQYF. The chain recombines TRBV2 with TRBJ2-7; weak D call: TRBD1 (6 bases). Looked up from germline, CDR1 is SNHLY and CDR2 is FYNNEI. The V gene lost 6 bases and the J gene lost 2 bases, with 14 bases spanning the gap. The CDR3 extends over 14 amino acids.

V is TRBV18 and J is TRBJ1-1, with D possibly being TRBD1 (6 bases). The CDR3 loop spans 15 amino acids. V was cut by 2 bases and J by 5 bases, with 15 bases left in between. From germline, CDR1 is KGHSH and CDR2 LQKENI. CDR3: CASSPEAGARTEAFF. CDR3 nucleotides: TGTGCCAGCTCACCAGAGGCAGGGGCCCGAACTGAAGCTTTCTTT.

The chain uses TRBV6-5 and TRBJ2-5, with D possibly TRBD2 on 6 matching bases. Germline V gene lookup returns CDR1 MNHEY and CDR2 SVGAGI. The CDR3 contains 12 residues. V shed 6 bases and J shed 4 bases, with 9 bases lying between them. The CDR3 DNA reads TGTGCCAGCAGACGGGACTCAGAGACCCAGTACTTC. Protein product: CASRRDSETQYF.

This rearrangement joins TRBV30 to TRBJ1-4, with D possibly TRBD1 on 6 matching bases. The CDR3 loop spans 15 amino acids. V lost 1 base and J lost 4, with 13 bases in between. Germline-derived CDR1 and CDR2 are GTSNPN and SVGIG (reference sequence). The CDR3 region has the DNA TGTGCCTGGAGTGCAGACCGGACAGTTAATGAAAAACTGTTTTTT. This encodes CAWSADRTVNEKLFF.

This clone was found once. The CDR3 nucleotides read TGTGCCTGGACGAGGGGGGGGTCCTACAATGAGCAGTTCTTC. Its protein product is CAWTRGGSYNEQFF. This chain uses TRBV30 with TRBJ2-1; D might be TRBD2 (7 bases). CDR3 length equals 14 residues. The ends were cut back, 4 bases at V and 1 base at J, with 11 bases in the middle. Germline assignment: CDR1 GTSNPN and CDR2 SVGIG (reference sequence).

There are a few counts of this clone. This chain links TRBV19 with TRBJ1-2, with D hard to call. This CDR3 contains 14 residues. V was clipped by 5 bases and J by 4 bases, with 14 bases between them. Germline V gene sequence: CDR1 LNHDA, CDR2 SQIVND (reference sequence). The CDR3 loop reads CASSADFAAYGYTF. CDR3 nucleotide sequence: TGTGCCAGTAGTGCCGACTTCGCTGCCTATGGCTACACCTTC.

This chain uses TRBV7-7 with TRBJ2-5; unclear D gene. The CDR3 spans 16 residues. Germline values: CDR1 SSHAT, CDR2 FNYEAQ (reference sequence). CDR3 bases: TGTGCTAGCTTATCACCATTTAGAGCTCTCCAAGAGACCCAGTACTTC. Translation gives CASLSPFRALQETQYF.